These 6 T cell receptor beta chains were all obtained from the same sample, sequenced in a study of blood T cell repertoires in COVID-19 (dated by TCRdb to about 2020). Receptor libraries were prepared by the immunoSEQ multiplex PCR assay. Entries here come from immuneACCESS through TCRdb and include only in-frame sequences with V and J called. Some clones fail to appear in such tables; in the studies checked, an unresolved V gene covers under half of the shortfall, and the cause of the remainder is unknown. This sample holds some 55,000 clones; 60% to 80% were observed only once. About 39% of the sample is held by the ten biggest clonotypes. The sequenced sample was peripheral blood. These receptors were collected from a man between 65 and 80 years old with active or convalescent COVID-19.

CDR3 loop: CASSLPPGQGLNEQYF. CDR3 coding DNA: TGTGCCAGCAGTTTGCCCCCGGGACAGGGGCTCAACGAGCAGTACTTC. V is TRBV28 and J is TRBJ2-7, with 10 bases identical to TRBD1. The CDR3 is 16 residues long. Germline-derived CDR1 and CDR2 are MDHEN and SYDVKM. After removal of 3 bases from V and 5 bases from J, the junction contained 10 bases not matched to a gene.

The chain joins TRBV19 to TRBJ2-3; D is uncertain. Trimming removed 3 bases at V and 2 bases at J, with 12 bases between. CDR3 length equals 15 residues. Germline loops: CDR1 LNHDA, CDR2 SQIVND (reference sequence). The CDR3 sequence is CASSIVSPYTDTQYF. The CDR3 coding sequence is TGTGCCAGTAGTATCGTCTCCCCCTACACAGATACGCAGTATTTT.

For the CDR3, the DNA is TGCGCCAGCAGCCAAGATCGGCTTAGGGCGGGAGAAAAACTGTTTTTT. Protein: CASSQDRLRAGEKLFF. This chain joins TRBV4-3 and TRBJ1-4, with unresolved D. The CDR3 has 16 amino acids. The V end was cut by 0 bases, the J end by 8 bases, with 16 bases between. Germline lookup yields CDR1 LGHNA and CDR2 YSLEER.

The chain recombines TRBV7-9 with TRBJ1-4; maybe TRBD1 (6 bases). Between the trimmed V and J ends, which lost 5 bases and 4 bases, there was a span of 17 bases. Germline-derived CDR1 and CDR2 are SEHNR and FQNEAQ (reference sequence). This CDR3 is 16 amino acids long. The CDR3: CASSGRTATDNEKLFF. The CDR3, as DNA: TGTGCCAGCAGCGGACGGACAGCTACCGATAATGAAAAACTGTTTTTT.

The chain combines TRBV7-2 with TRBJ1-1, with TRBD1 matching 7 bases. There are 15 residues in the CDR3. V dropped 5 bases and J dropped 0; count of bases not matched to a gene: 6. Germline V gives CDR1 SGHTA, CDR2 FQGNSA. CDR3 sequence: CASSPRQGLNTEAFF. As DNA, the CDR3 is TGTGCCAGCAGCCCGCGACAGGGACTGAACACTGAAGCTTTCTTT.

There are a few counts of this clone. The chain has TRBV11-2 and TRBJ2-3; maybe TRBD2 (5 bases). Trimming took off 0 bases at V and 5 bases at J, with 18 bases between the two ends. Germline CDR1 reads SGHAT; CDR2 reads FQNNGV. The CDR3 is 17 residues long. CDR3: CASSLDPDRTSGDTQYF. DNA for the CDR3: TGTGCCAGCAGCTTAGATCCGGATAGAACCAGCGGAGATACGCAGTATTTT. The full variable domain, with the rest looked up from reference TRBV11-2 and TRBJ2-3, is EAGVAQSPRYKIIEKRQSVAFWCNPISGHATLYWYQQILGQGPKLLIQFQNNGVVDDSQLPKDRFSAERLKGVDSTLKIQPAKLEDSAVYLCASSLDPDRTSGDTQYFGPGTRLTVL.